One and the same sample provided the 18 T cell receptor beta chains below, sequenced in a study of cytomegalovirus exposure and HLA in healthy donors. PCR employed 60 Vbeta and 13 Jbeta primers. Measured with immunoSEQ multiplex PCR; TCRdb has only the in-frame clones, and not every one. The top ten clones hold less than 2% of a sample with 140,000 to 150,000 clones, approximately 9% of them seen once. Input material: PBMCs. The receptors here all came from a male donor in good health and CMV-seronegative.

V gene TRBV5-1 combines with J gene TRBJ1-1, with no clear D. Deletions cut 4 bases from V and 7 bases from J, with 14 bases between. Germline-derived CDR1 and CDR2 are SGHRS and YFSETQ. This CDR3 region has 13 residues. The CDR3 protein is CASSLERSGEAFF. The CDR3, as DNA: TGCGCCAGCAGCCTAGAAAGATCGGGTGAAGCTTTCTTT.

The chain uses TRBV9 and TRBJ2-1; possible D gene TRBD2, 6 bases. V was cut by 1 base and J by 9 bases, with 17 bases left in between. The CDR3 has 15 amino acids. The germline CDR1 and CDR2 sequences are SGDLS and YYNGEE. This CDR3 is CASSVIAEGPGEQFF. Here the CDR3 DNA reads TGTGCCAGCAGCGTAATAGCGGAGGGCCCCGGTGAGCAGTTCTTC.

The V and J genes are TRBV28 and TRBJ2-7; tentative D call: TRBD1 (5 bases). From germline, CDR1 is MDHEN and CDR2 SYDVKM. The CDR3 totals 16 residues. V lost 7 bases and J lost 1, with 20 bases in between. The DNA of the CDR3 is TGTGCCAGCATGTTCACACACAGGCTCCTGTCCTACGAGCAGTACTTC. Its translation is CASMFTHRLLSYEQYF.

CDR3 DNA: TGTGCCAGCAGCAAAGACCAGGGACTTAACTATGGCTACACCTTC. Its protein is CASSKDQGLNYGYTF. The chain has TRBV21-1 and TRBJ1-2. TRBV21-1 corresponds to a pseudogene. The CDR3 has 15 amino acids.

In this sample, this clone turned up a few times. J is TRBJ1-1 and V is TRBV4-3; 7 nucleotides line up with TRBD1. Germline CDR1 LGHNA, CDR2 YSLEER. Trimming took 5 bases from V and 3 from J; bases not matched to a gene: 6. CDR3 size: 14 residues. CDR3 in DNA: TGCGCCAGCAGCTCGCGGACAGGAGACACTGAAGCTTTCTTT. Amino acids: CASSSRTGDTEAFF.

This chain uses TRBV28 with TRBJ1-1; TRBD1 might be the D (5 bases). Germline CDR1 reads MDHEN; CDR2 reads SYDVKM. This CDR3 has 14 residues. Trimming removed 2 bases at V and 1 base at J, with 8 bases between. The CDR3 nucleotides are TGTGCCAGCAGTTTAACACAGGCGAACACTGAAGCTTTCTTT. It yields the protein CASSLTQANTEAFF.

The chain employs TRBV7-2 and TRBJ2-2; 7 positions agree with TRBD2. This CDR3 has 16 residues. J lost 1 base, V lost 3 bases, and 5 bases had no gene match. The germline gives CDR1 SGHTA, CDR2 FQGNSA. This CDR3 reads CASSFFGGRNTGELFF. The CDR3, as DNA: TGTGCCAGCAGCTTTTTCGGGGGGAGGAACACCGGGGAGCTGTTTTTT.

This clone has a handful of counts. The J gene is TRBJ2-1, the V gene TRBV5-1; TRBD2 aligns across 9 bases. The trim removed 0 bases at V and 4 bases at J, leaving 2 bases unmatched. CDR3 length: 15 amino acids. Germline lookup yields CDR1 SGHRS and CDR2 YFSETQ. The CDR3 protein is CASSLVAGGYNEQFF. DNA of the CDR3: TGCGCCAGCAGCTTGGTGGCGGGAGGGTACAATGAGCAGTTCTTC.

The chain recombines TRBV5-1 with TRBJ2-5; 7 bases are a match to TRBD2. Germline CDR1 is SGHRS and CDR2 is YFSETQ. The junction had 6 bases not matched to a gene; V was cut back by 2 bases and J by 2 bases. The CDR3 has 15 residues. The DNA for the CDR3 is TGCGCCAGCAGCTTCCTTAGCGGGTATCAAGAGACCCAGTACTTC. Protein product: CASSFLSGYQETQYF. Together with reference TRBV5-1 and TRBJ2-5, the CDR3 gives the full variable domain: KAGVTQTPRYLIKTRGQQVTLSCSPISGHRSVSWYQQTPGQGLQFLFEYFSETQRNKGNFPGRFSGRQFSNSRSEMNVSTLELGDSALYLCASSFLSGYQETQYFGPGTRLLVL.

This clone was found a few times. The chain couples TRBV28 to TRBJ1-2, with D possibly matching TRBD1 (6 bases). The CDR3 loop spans 13 amino acids. Trimming removed 6 bases from V and 4 bases from J, with 12 bases in between. Germline CDR1 MDHEN, CDR2 SYDVKM. This chain's CDR3 is CASRSGAVYGYTF. As DNA, the CDR3 is TGTGCCAGCAGGTCAGGGGCTGTCTATGGCTACACCTTC.

The chain is built from TRBV6-6 and TRBJ2-2, with no clear D. CDR1 and CDR2 from the germline V gene are MNHNY and SVGAGI (reference sequence). Deletions cut 6 bases from V and 5 bases from J, with 7 bases between. The CDR3 totals 12 residues. The CDR3 loop is CASRLETGELFF. The CDR3, as DNA: TGTGCCAGCAGACTCGAGACCGGGGAGCTGTTTTTT.

The genes are TRBV7-2 and TRBJ2-7; D possibly corresponds to TRBD1 (5 bases). The germline gives CDR1 SGHTA, CDR2 FQGNSA. V was pared by 2 bases and J by 4 bases, with 15 bases between. The CDR3 is made up of 15 amino acids. The CDR3 DNA sequence: TGTGCCAGCAGCTTATATCAGGGCTTGGGGTACGAGCAGTACTTC. Its translation is CASSLYQGLGYEQYF. The full variable domain, with the rest looked up from reference TRBV7-2 and TRBJ2-7, is GAGVSQSPSNKVTEKGKDVELRCDPISGHTALYWYRQSLGQGLEFLIYFQGNSAPDKSGLPSDRFSAERTGGSVSTLTIQRTQQEDSAVYLCASSLYQGLGYEQYFGPGTRLTVT.

The CDR3 coding sequence is TGTGCCAGCAGTGACCGGGACAGGGTCTCTGGGGCCAACGTCCTGACTTTC. Amino acid sequence: CASSDRDRVSGANVLTF. The chain links TRBV6-1 to TRBJ2-6, with 9 bases identical to TRBD1. V dropped 3 bases and J dropped 0; count of bases not matched to a gene: 3. Looked up from germline, CDR1 is MNHNS and CDR2 is SASEGT. This CDR3 comprises 17 residues.

This clone was seen a few times. The junction departs from the called germline gene at one end, perhaps through a read error. The rearrangement joins TRBV28 to TRBJ1-5, with TRBD1 identical over 7 bases. The CDR3 contains 13 residues. CDR1 and CDR2 (germline): MDHEN, SYDVKM. Here the CDR3 reads CGAQGDSNQPQHF. The CDR3 DNA reads TGCGGGGCCCAGGGGGATAGCAATCAGCCCCAGCATTTT.

This clone occurred a few times. This sequence joins TRBV6-1 and TRBJ2-1, with TRBD2 matching 13 bases. Losses at the gene ends were 0 bases for V and 0 bases for J; bases not matched to a gene: 11. There are 21 residues in the CDR3. Germline CDR1 reads MNHNS; CDR2 reads SASEGT. The CDR3: CASSEAHGLAGDFGSYNEQFF. The CDR3 coding sequence is TGTGCCAGCAGTGAAGCTCACGGACTAGCGGGGGACTTCGGCTCCTACAATGAGCAGTTCTTC.

The chain couples TRBV19 to TRBJ1-3, with a weak D call TRBD1 (5 bases). The germline gives CDR1 LNHDA, CDR2 SQIVND (reference sequence). CDR3 length: 14 residues. V was pared by 3 bases and J by 3 bases, with 9 bases between. CDR3 sequence: CASSITGVGNTIYF. The CDR3, as DNA: TGTGCCAGTAGTATTACGGGGGTTGGAAACACCATATATTTT.

V and J are TRBV10-2 and TRBJ2-3; D is possibly TRBD1 (6 bases). V was shortened by 10 bases and J by 5 bases, with 10 bases between the two germline ends. The CDR3 extends over 11 amino acids. Looked up from germline, CDR1 is WSHSY and CDR2 is SAAADI. The CDR3 region is CATGQGDTQYF. The CDR3 coding sequence is TGCGCCACGGGACAAGGAGATACGCAGTATTTT.

The chain employs TRBV30 and TRBJ1-1; 8 bases align to TRBD1. The CDR3 sequence is 14 residues long. Germline CDR1 is GTSNPN and CDR2 is SVGIG (reference sequence). The V gene end was trimmed by 2 bases and the J gene end by 0 bases; junction bases not matched to a gene: 2. Written as DNA, the CDR3 is TGTGCCTGGAGTAGGACAGGGCTGAACACTGAAGCTTTCTTT. It yields the protein CAWSRTGLNTEAFF.